Listed below are T cell receptor beta chains from one sample, sequenced in a study of beta chain features in type 1 diabetes. Generated by immunoSEQ multiplex PCR, the TCRdb table keeps only in-frame clones and is missing some. The sample has some 300,000 clones; roughly 8% are singletons. Sequencing was carried out using central memory CD4+ T cells from blood. These receptor sequences come from a young woman in good health. CDR3s include the opening cysteine and the closing phenylalanine or tryptophan. A D gene is named only where the DNA matches it firmly. Size tells how often a clone was seen (once, few, many) or the class of an expanded clone, and some rows leave it out.

D	V	J	length	size	CDR3	DNA
NA	TRBV30	TRBJ1-5	15	NA	CAWSAQLSSNQPQHF	TGTGCCTGGAGTGCCCAACTGAGTAGCAATCAGCCCCAGCATTTT
TRBD1	TRBV29-1	TRBJ2-2	15	NA	CSVETGQGPTGELFF	TGCAGCGTTGAGACGGGACAGGGCCCCACCGGGGAGCTGTTTTTT
NA	TRBV28	TRBJ2-2	16	NA	CASSSSVRSGTGELFF	TGTGCCAGCAGTTCCTCGGTACGCTCGGGCACCGGGGAGCTGTTTTTT
NA	TRBV30	TRBJ2-3	14	NA	CAWSRDSSTDTQYF	TGTGCCTGGAGTAGGGACTCCAGCACAGATACGCAGTATTTT
NA	TRBV7-9	TRBJ2-5	14	many	CASSLGYGMETQYF	TGTGCCAGCAGCTTAGGCTATGGAATGGAGACCCAGTACTTC
NA	TRBV7-2	TRBJ2-5	13	NA	CASSGGGRETQYF	TGTGCCAGCAGTGGTGGGGGCCGGGAGACCCAGTACTTC
NA	TRBV5-6	TRBJ1-2	13	few	CASSLGYNYGYTF	TGTGCCAGCAGCTTGGGCTATAACTATGGCTACACCTTC
TRBD2	TRBV7-8	TRBJ2-7	16	NA	CASSPLGDSGGSRQYF	TGTGCCAGCAGCCCCCTCGGGGATAGCGGGGGATCCCGTCAGTACTTC
NA	TRBV5-6	TRBJ1-6	13	few	CASSLSTHSPLHF	TGTGCCAGCAGCTTGTCGACACATTCACCCCTCCACTTT
NA	TRBV28	TRBJ1-1	13	NA	CASSSRGIGRAFF	TGTGCCAGCAGTTCCCGAGGTATCGGTCGAGCTTTCTTT
TRBD1	TRBV30	TRBJ1-6	15	few	CAWKDRGGAGSPLHF	TGTGCCTGGAAGGACAGGGGAGGAGCGGGGTCACCCCTCCACTTT
NA	TRBV5-1	TRBJ1-6	15	NA	CASSLWSGFNSPLHF	TGCGCCAGCAGCCTGTGGTCGGGCTTTAATTCACCCCTCCACTTT
NA	TRBV7-9	TRBJ1-2	16	few	CASSLGSSGVNYGYTF	TGTGCCAGCAGCTTAGGGAGCTCCGGAGTGAACTATGGCTACACCTTC
TRBD1	TRBV5-1	TRBJ2-5	17	few	CASSPRTGTATGETQYF	TGCGCCAGCAGCCCGCGAACTGGGACAGCGACGGGGGAGACCCAGTACTTC
TRBD1	TRBV7-9	TRBJ2-5	15	few	CASSPGQGAGETQYF	TGTGCCAGCAGCCCAGGACAGGGAGCGGGAGAGACCCAGTACTTC
NA	TRBV7-2	TRBJ2-1	11	NA	CASSLSGLPFF	TGTGCCAGCAGCTTAAGTGGACTCCCGTTCTTC
TRBD1	TRBV19	TRBJ2-1	14	NA	CATSRGSLIDEQFF	TGTGCCACCTCCAGGGGGAGTCTAATCGATGAGCAGTTCTTC
NA	TRBV18	TRBJ2-4	16	few	CASSPFSGGLENIQYF	TGTGCCAGCTCACCATTCTCCGGGGGGCTCGAAAACATTCAGTACTTC
NA	TRBV7-7	TRBJ2-5	11	few	CASSAGETQYF	TGTGCCAGCAGCGCGGGAGAGACCCAGTACTTC
TRBD1	TRBV19	TRBJ1-4	14	NA	CASSMGMTGGKLFF	TGTGCCAGTAGTATGGGAATGACAGGGGGAAAACTGTTTTTT
TRBD1	TRBV28	TRBJ1-6	15	many	CASSVRDRAHSPLHF	TGTGCCAGCAGTGTCCGGGACAGGGCCCATTCACCCCTCCACTTT
NA	TRBV15	TRBJ1-2	14	few	CATSSERGPYGYTF	TGTGCCACCAGCAGTGAGAGGGGACCCTATGGCTACACCTTC
NA	TRBV27	TRBJ2-4	15	NA	CASSSRGHQKNIQYF	TGTGCCAGCAGTTCCCGGGGACACCAGAAAAACATTCAGTACTTC
NA	TRBV18	TRBJ2-1	13	NA	CASSPLVGPEQFF	TGTGCCAGCTCACCACTGGTTGGTCCCGAGCAGTTCTTC
NA	TRBV11-2	TRBJ2-1	13	few	CASSPREYNEQFF	TGTGCCAGCAGCCCGAGGGAGTACAATGAGCAGTTCTTC
NA	TRBV10-3	TRBJ2-7	13	NA	CAISESTYGEQYF	TGTGCCATCAGTGAGTCGACGTACGGGGAGCAGTACTTC
NA	TRBV11-2	TRBJ1-4	15	NA	CASSLDFRYNEKLFF	TGTGCCAGCAGCTTAGATTTCCGTTATAATGAAAAACTGTTTTTT
NA	TRBV9	TRBJ1-1	14	many	CASSAHGGGTEAFF	TGTGCCAGCAGCGCCCACGGGGGTGGCACTGAAGCTTTCTTT
TRBD1	TRBV29-1	TRBJ1-4	13	NA	CSVPGTGVEKLFF	TGCAGCGTTCCCGGGACAGGGGTTGAAAAACTGTTTTTT
NA	TRBV7-3	TRBJ1-1	13	few	CASSFQGRREAFF	TGTGCCAGCAGCTTTCAGGGCCGGCGTGAAGCTTTCTTT
TRBD2	TRBV28	TRBJ2-2	16	NA	CASRPKSGMVTGELFF	TGTGCCAGCAGGCCGAAGAGCGGGATGGTCACCGGGGAGCTGTTTTTT
TRBD1	TRBV2	TRBJ2-3	15	many	CASSGRDRYTDTQYF	TGTGCCAGCAGTGGACGGGACAGATACACAGATACGCAGTATTTT
TRBD2	TRBV10-3	TRBJ2-1	15	medium-sized	CAISITSATYNEQFF	TGTGCCATCAGTATAACTAGCGCGACCTACAATGAGCAGTTCTTC
NA	TRBV19	TRBJ2-3	12	NA	CASSWDTDTQYF	TGTGCCAGTAGTTGGGACACAGATACGCAGTATTTT
NA	TRBV28	TRBJ1-1	13	many	CASSLVGNTEAFF	TGTGCCAGCAGTTTAGTTGGAAACACTGAAGCTTTCTTT
NA	TRBV15	TRBJ1-4	14	NA	CATRRVRETEKLFF	TGTGCCACCAGAAGGGTCAGGGAAACTGAAAAACTGTTTTTT
NA	TRBV2	TRBJ2-5	14	many	CASSKGVIQETQYF	TGTGCCAGCAGTAAGGGTGTGATCCAAGAGACCCAGTACTTC
NA	TRBV21-1	TRBJ1-4	15	few	CASSKGGSFNEKLFF	TGTGCCAGCAGCAAAGGGGGGTCCTTTAATGAAAAACTGTTTTTT
NA	TRBV27	TRBJ1-4	13	NA	CASSSGAREKLFF	TGTGCCAGCAGTTCGGGGGCGCGGGAAAAACTGTTTTTT
NA	TRBV18	TRBJ2-7	13	NA	CASSPSQTNEQYF	TGTGCCAGCTCACCCAGCCAGACGAACGAGCAGTACTTC
TRBD1	TRBV6-5	TRBJ2-1	15	few	CASRGDRSGNNEQFF	TGTGCCAGCAGGGGGGACAGGTCGGGAAACAATGAGCAGTTCTTC
NA	TRBV29-1	TRBJ2-7	12	NA	CSVVGANYEQYF	TGCAGCGTTGTTGGAGCCAACTACGAGCAGTACTTC
NA	TRBV27	TRBJ2-6	17	NA	CASSYRVDFSGANVLTF	TGTGCCAGCAGTTACAGGGTTGATTTCTCTGGGGCCAACGTCCTGACTTTC
NA	TRBV10-3	TRBJ1-2	12	NA	CASSPGVYGYTF	TGTGCCAGCAGTCCAGGGGTCTATGGCTACACCTTC
TRBD1	TRBV6-1	TRBJ1-4	15	few	CASRDRGLGREKLFF	TGTGCCAGCAGGGACAGGGGGCTTGGAAGGGAAAAACTGTTTTTT
NA	TRBV6-5	TRBJ2-6	15	NA	CASSLRSSGANVLTF	TGTGCCAGCAGTTTGCGGAGCTCTGGGGCCAACGTCCTGACTTTC